Listed below are T cell receptor beta chains from one sample, sequenced in a study of OX40 agonist ivuxolimab in advanced cancers. TCRdb's table, derived via immunoSEQ multiplex PCR, lists solely in-frame clones and lacks some. This table holds more than 65,000 clones, roughly 90% found once. Material: CD4+ or CD8+ T cells sorted from blood, obtained in a trial of the OX40 agonist ivuxolimab. All receptors derive from an adult with an advanced solid tumor such as melanoma, head and neck, liver or kidney cancer. Both conserved end residues are part of each CDR3. A D gene is named only where the DNA matches it firmly. A clone size is listed for some rows: how often the clone was seen (once, few, many), or a class if it is expanded.

j_call,clone_size,v_call,d_call,cdr3_nt,cdr3_aa
TRBJ2-5,-,TRBV19,TRBD2,TGTGCCAGTAGTATAGCGGGGCGGGGGGCGGCTGGGACCGGGGAGACCCAGTACTTC,CASSIAGRGAAGTGETQYF
TRBJ1-2,-,TRBV19,TRBD1,TGTGCCAGTAGTTCAGGTCCAGGGGGCACCTATGGCTACACCTTC,CASSSGPGGTYGYTF
TRBJ2-4,-,TRBV5-8,-,TGTGCCAGCAGCCTGAGCGCGGGGGCGCTCGCCAAAAACATTCAGTACTTC,CASSLSAGALAKNIQYF
TRBJ1-5,-,TRBV7-8,TRBD1,TGTGCCAGCAGCTTAGGAGGGGGCGGGGACCTCCTTAGCAATCAGCCCCAGCATTTT,CASSLGGGGDLLSNQPQHF
TRBJ1-4,-,TRBV18,-,TGTGCCAGCTCACCCTTGCTGGGGGCGCGGGTAGCTAATGAAAAACTGTTTTTT,CASSPLLGARVANEKLFF
TRBJ2-7,once,TRBV7-3,TRBD1,TGTGCCAGCAGCTTAAAAGGGACAGCCCAGTTGAGGTACTTC,CASSLKGTAQLRYF
TRBJ1-5,-,TRBV27,TRBD1,TGTGCCAGCAGTCTCCGGACAGGCTTCAATCAGCCCCAGCATTTT,CASSLRTGFNQPQHF
TRBJ2-7,-,TRBV5-6,-,TGTGCCAGCAGCTCGGATTCCTACGAGCAGTACTTC,CASSSDSYEQYF
TRBJ2-7,-,TRBV15,-,TGTGCCACCAGCAGAGAGGGGCGGGACTCCTACGAGCAGTACTTC,CATSREGRDSYEQYF
TRBJ2-1,-,TRBV5-4,TRBD2,TGTGCCAGCAGCGGTCCCGGGACTAGCGGGAGGTCGACCTACAATGAGCAGTTCTTC,CASSGPGTSGRSTYNEQFF
TRBJ1-1,-,TRBV18,TRBD1,TGTGCCAGCTCGGCTCCGACAGGGATCCCTGAAGCTTTCTTT,CASSAPTGIPEAFF
TRBJ1-3,-,TRBV28,-,TGTGCCAGCAGTTTATCCCATCTTGGGGCTTCTGGAAACACCATATATTTT,CASSLSHLGASGNTIYF
TRBJ2-3,few,TRBV5-1,TRBD2,TGCGCCAGCAGCTTGGGGGCCCTAGCGGGAGGGCTCACGAATACGCAGTATTTT,CASSLGALAGGLTNTQYF
TRBJ1-4,-,TRBV27,-,TGTGCCAGCAGTTTCGTTCGGGTCGGCACTAATGAAAAACTGTTTTTT,CASSFVRVGTNEKLFF
TRBJ2-7,once,TRBV5-1,-,TGCGCCAGCAGCTTTGGACGGGGTCAGTACTTC,CASSFGRGQYF
TRBJ1-2,once,TRBV9,-,TGTGCCAGCAGCCCTACCCTGACAGGCGGCGGTGGCTACACCTTC,CASSPTLTGGGGYTF
TRBJ1-1,-,TRBV5-1,-,TGCGCCAGCAGCTTGCAGGGGATGAACACTGAAGCTTTCTTT,CASSLQGMNTEAFF
TRBJ2-7,-,TRBV6-5,-,TGTGCCAGCAGCCTACAATACGAGCAGTACTTC,CASSLQYEQYF
TRBJ2-5,-,TRBV18,-,TGTGCCAGCTCACCCGGTCTCTTCCCGGGGAGGCAAGAGACCCAGTACTTC,CASSPGLFPGRQETQYF
TRBJ2-3,-,TRBV19,TRBD1,TGTGCCAGTACCCAGACAGGGTGGACAGATACGCAGTATTTT,CASTQTGWTDTQYF
TRBJ1-2,-,TRBV7-8,TRBD1,TGTGCCAGCAGCTACACAGGGGTGTCTAGCTATGGCTACACCTTC,CASSYTGVSSYGYTF
TRBJ1-1,few,TRBV14,-,TGTGCCAGCAGCCTCGGACGGAACACTGAAGCTTTCTTT,CASSLGRNTEAFF
TRBJ2-1,once,TRBV19,TRBD2,TGTGCCAGTAATGACGAACTAGCGGGAGGGGGTGAGCAGTTCTTC,CASNDELAGGGEQFF
TRBJ2-1,-,TRBV7-2,TRBD2,TGTGCCAGCAGCTTGAAACTAGCGGGAGTCCCCAATGAGCAGTTCTTC,CASSLKLAGVPNEQFF
TRBJ2-7,-,TRBV5-4,TRBD1,TGTGCCAGCAGCTCAGGACAGGGACTCTCCTACGAGCAGTACTTC,CASSSGQGLSYEQYF
TRBJ2-7,-,TRBV5-4,TRBD2,TGTGCCAGCAGCTTGGTGGCTAGCGGGAGGTACGAGCAGTACTTC,CASSLVASGRYEQYF
TRBJ2-1,-,TRBV7-3,TRBD2,TGTGCCAGCAGCTTATTGAGTGGACTAGCGGGAGTATACAATGAGCAGTTCTTC,CASSLLSGLAGVYNEQFF